A selection of T cell receptor beta chains follows, all from one sample in a study of T cell changes during pregnancy in multiple sclerosis. Using immunoSEQ multiplex PCR, the repertoire was profiled, and TCRdb retains in-frame clones only, with some absent. The data contain 50,000 to 55,000 clones, approximately 90% of them singletons. The material sequenced was CD4+ T cells from peripheral blood mononuclear cells, taken after pregnancy. The receptors originated from a female donor with multiple sclerosis, enrolled in a pregnancy study. The CDR3 runs from the conserved cysteine through the conserved F or W. D genes are given only for firm matches. Rows give clone size only sometimes, using once, few, many, or a class for an expanded clone.

16	TRBD2	-	TRBV7-3	TRBJ2-1	TGTGCCAGCAGCTTACGATTAGCGGGAGGAGGTAATGAGCAGTTCTTC	CASSLRLAGGGNEQFF
16	-	-	TRBV5-1	TRBJ2-2	TGCGCCAGCAGCTTGCTAGCAGGCGGTTCCACCGGGGAGCTGTTTTTT	CASSLLAGGSTGELFF
14	-	-	TRBV9	TRBJ1-2	TGTGCCAGCAGCCCGGGACTGGGTTCGGTAGGCTACACCTTC	CASSPGLGSVGYTF
15	TRBD1	-	TRBV7-2	TRBJ2-1	TGTGCCAGCAGCCCCGGGACAGAAACATTGAATGAGCAGTTCTTC	CASSPGTETLNEQFF
16	TRBD1	-	TRBV6-5	TRBJ2-7	TGTGCCAGCAGTTACAAGGGACAGGACGGTGTTTACGAGCAGTACTTC	CASSYKGQDGVYEQYF
16	TRBD1	few	TRBV7-9	TRBJ1-5	TGTGCCAGCAGCTCATACGGACAGGGGGGCAATCAGCCCCAGCATTTT	CASSSYGQGGNQPQHF
14	-	-	TRBV6-5	TRBJ2-7	TGTGCCAGCAGCCCGGGATCGTCATTCTACGAGCAGTACTTC	CASSPGSSFYEQYF
16	TRBD2	-	TRBV4-3	TRBJ2-1	TGCGCCAGCAGCCAAGATCGAGCGGGAGTCATCTATGAGCAGTTCTTC	CASSQDRAGVIYEQFF
17	-	-	TRBV19	TRBJ2-1	TGTGCCAGTAGTATTAGTGGGGGGTCTAGCTCCTACAATGAGCAGTTCTTC	CASSISGGSSSYNEQFF
14	TRBD1	-	TRBV27	TRBJ1-2	TGTGCCAGCAGCTGGAGAACAGGGGATAATGGCTACACCTTC	CASSWRTGDNGYTF
15	-	once	TRBV5-1	TRBJ1-1	TGCGCCAGCAGCTTAAAACGGGGACTATACACTGAAGCTTTCTTT	CASSLKRGLYTEAFF
13	-	-	TRBV18	TRBJ1-2	TGTGCCAGCTCACTCGGGACACCCTATGGCTACACCTTC	CASSLGTPYGYTF
13	-	-	TRBV7-9	TRBJ2-3	TGTGCCAGCAGGCCTAGTTCCAAAGATACGCAGTATTTT	CASRPSSKDTQYF
15	TRBD1	-	TRBV6-5	TRBJ1-1	TGTGCCAGCAGTACCCCTGGGACAGGGGGAACTGAAGCTTTCTTT	CASSTPGTGGTEAFF
14	-	-	TRBV10-3	TRBJ1-1	TGTGCCATCAGCGGACAGTCCATGAACACTGAAGCTTTCTTT	CAISGQSMNTEAFF
17	-	-	TRBV7-2	TRBJ2-5	TGTGCCAGCAGCTTAAAACCAAACCTTAACGGCCAAGAGACCCAGTACTTC	CASSLKPNLNGQETQYF
14	-	-	TRBV5-1	TRBJ1-2	TGCGCCAGCAGCCCGGACACTATTAACTATGGCTACACCTTC	CASSPDTINYGYTF
17	TRBD2	-	TRBV11-2	TRBJ2-7	TGTGCCAGCAGCTTAAAGGGAGGGACTAGCGGCCCCTACGAGCAGTACTTC	CASSLKGGTSGPYEQYF
15	TRBD1	-	TRBV5-1	TRBJ1-3	TGCGCCAGCAGGCCCCGGACAGGGGCTGGAAACACCATATATTTT	CASRPRTGAGNTIYF
12	-	-	TRBV19	TRBJ1-5	TGTGCCTCCGATGGGAGGAATCAGCCCCAGCATTTT	CASDGRNQPQHF
15	-	-	TRBV6-1	TRBJ2-7	TGTGCCAGCGTTTATGGTCCGGGGGAAAGCTACGAGCAGTACTTC	CASVYGPGESYEQYF
16	TRBD2	-	TRBV18	TRBJ2-7	TGTGCCAGCTCACCACTGGTTAGCGGGAGATCCTACGAGCAGTACTTC	CASSPLVSGRSYEQYF
16	TRBD2	-	TRBV27	TRBJ2-7	TGTGCCAGCAGTTTAACCGGGACTAGGAGCTCCTACGAGCAGTACTTC	CASSLTGTRSSYEQYF
16	TRBD2	-	TRBV7-8	TRBJ2-3	TGTGCCAGCAGCATCGCGACTAGCGGGACTGGTGATACGCAGTATTTT	CASSIATSGTGDTQYF
15	TRBD1	-	TRBV18	TRBJ2-1	TGTGCCAGCTCCCACTCGGGACAGGATTACAATGAGCAGTTCTTC	CASSHSGQDYNEQFF
17	TRBD2	-	TRBV19	TRBJ2-7	TGTGCCAGTAGTATTTTGGGGATAGCGGGAGCCCCAGCCGAGCAGTACTTC	CASSILGIAGAPAEQYF
13	TRBD2	-	TRBV6-1	TRBJ2-7	TGTGCATCCGGTCTAGCGGCTACCTACGAGCAGTACTTC	CASGLAATYEQYF
14	-	-	TRBV7-2	TRBJ1-3	TGTGCCAGCAGCTTAAGCACCTCTGGAAACACCATATATTTT	CASSLSTSGNTIYF
17	TRBD2	-	TRBV5-4	TRBJ2-1	TGTGCCAGCAGCTTACCGACTAGCGGGAGGCCCGACAATGAGCAGTTCTTC	CASSLPTSGRPDNEQFF
12	-	-	TRBV6-1	TRBJ1-2	TGTGCCAGCCGTGGGGGCGTGCATGGCTACACCTTC	CASRGGVHGYTF
17	TRBD1	-	TRBV5-1	TRBJ2-7	TGCGCCAGCAGATCGGGAAGGTTAGCGGACAGGGTCCACGAGCAGTACTTC	CASRSGRLADRVHEQYF
15	-	-	TRBV7-2	TRBJ1-1	TGTGCCAGCAGCCCTAGACAGACCATGAACACTGAAGCTTTCTTT	CASSPRQTMNTEAFF
15	-	-	TRBV7-2	TRBJ1-4	TGTGCCAGCAGCTTAGAGGGGCTACCTAATGAAAAACTGTTTTTT	CASSLEGLPNEKLFF
16	TRBD1	-	TRBV2	TRBJ1-2	TGTGCCAGCACCCCCTCCGGGACAGGGGCTACCTATGGCTACACCTTC	CASTPSGTGATYGYTF
11	-	-	TRBV20-1	TRBJ2-7	TGCAGTGCTAGAGACCCCAACGAGCAGTACTTC	CSARDPNEQYF
18	-	-	TRBV25-1	TRBJ2-6	TGTGCCAGCAGTGAGGAGATCCTACCCCGCTCTGGGGCCAACGTCCTGACTTTC	CASSEEILPRSGANVLTF
15	TRBD1	once	TRBV5-4	TRBJ2-1	TGTGCCAGCAGCGGCGGGACAGGGAGCTTCGATGAGCAGTTCTTC	CASSGGTGSFDEQFF
16	-	-	TRBV5-1	TRBJ1-1	TGCGCCAGCAGTCCCGGAGGTGGGGTGGAGAACACTGAAGCTTTCTTT	CASSPGGGVENTEAFF
14	TRBD1	-	TRBV27	TRBJ1-5	TGTGCCAGCAAGAGAGACAGGGATAATCAGCCCCAGCATTTT	CASKRDRDNQPQHF
15	-	-	TRBV11-1	TRBJ1-4	TGTGCCAGCAGCCTCCGAGGAACGGCTAATGAAAAACTGTTTTTT	CASSLRGTANEKLFF
15	-	-	TRBV2	TRBJ1-3	TGTGCCAGCAGTGACCAGCGCAGCTCTGGAAACACCATATATTTT	CASSDQRSSGNTIYF
16	-	-	TRBV15	TRBJ1-2	TGTGCCACCAGCAAGAGCACGGGGGTTCCTAACTATGGCTACACCTTC	CATSKSTGVPNYGYTF
15	TRBD1	-	TRBV5-1	TRBJ2-1	TGCGCCAGCACCCAAATGTCGACAGGGGTAAATGAGCAGTTCTTC	CASTQMSTGVNEQFF
18	TRBD1	once	TRBV15	TRBJ2-7	TGTGCCACCAGCAGGGCCCCCGCGGCAGGGGGCCGCTCCTACGAGCAGTACTTC	CATSRAPAAGGRSYEQYF
15	TRBD1	-	TRBV6-1	TRBJ2-5	TGTGCCAGCACCCTGTTAAGGGGACAGCAAGAGACCCAGTACTTC	CASTLLRGQQETQYF
14	-	-	TRBV4-3	TRBJ1-5	TGCGCCAGCAGCCAAGATGGCCGAAATCAGCCCCAGCATTTT	CASSQDGRNQPQHF
14	TRBD1	-	TRBV19	TRBJ1-6	TGTGCCACCGCGGCCGGGACAGGGGGATCACCCCTCCACTTT	CATAAGTGGSPLHF
15	TRBD2	once	TRBV4-2	TRBJ2-7	TGTGCCAGCAGCCCGGGACTAGCGGGAGCAGGAGAGCAGTACTTC	CASSPGLAGAGEQYF
15	TRBD1	-	TRBV28	TRBJ1-2	TGTGCCAGCAGTCTACAGGGGGCTCGGACCTATGGCTACACCTTC	CASSLQGARTYGYTF
13	-	-	TRBV30	TRBJ1-2	TGTGCCCGTGAGACCGAGGGCCTCTATGGCTACACCTTC	CARETEGLYGYTF
17	TRBD2	-	TRBV27	TRBJ2-5	TGTGCCAGCAGTTTAACTAGCGGGAGGGCGGTCGGGGTCCGGGTCTACTTC	CASSLTSGRAVGVRVYF
15	-	-	TRBV14	TRBJ2-1	TGTGCCAGCAGCCAACTCCTCGGGTCTTCCAATGAGCAGTTCTTC	CASSQLLGSSNEQFF